This T cell receptor (beta chain) derives from a study of beta chain features in type 1 diabetes. This clone appeared many times. Its specificity is not known. Whole-study results and caveats: A moderate, significant TCRB CDR3 shortening appeared in type 1 diabetes across four CD4+ subsets.

This CDR3 has 14 amino acids. Per the germline V gene, CDR1 is LNHDA and CDR2 is SQIVND (reference sequence). The junction had 7 bases not matched to a gene; V was cut back by 6 bases and J by 6 bases. The isolated RNA, all of it, was reverse transcribed, so expressed TCRB transcripts were what got sequenced. Libraries were prepared by immunoSEQ multiplex PCR; TCRdb keeps only in-frame clonotypes and omits some of them. Here the sample spans approximately 170,000 clones, around 8% being singletons. The specimen sequenced was central memory CD4+ T cells from blood. The rearrangement joins TRBV19 to TRBJ1-5, with TRBD1 matching 8 bases. The source is a woman between 35 and 50 years old with type 1 diabetes. Written as DNA, the CDR3 is TGTGCCAGTAGCCCAGGGGGCGGAGGTCAGCCCCAGCATTTT. It is translated as CASSPGGGGQPQHF.